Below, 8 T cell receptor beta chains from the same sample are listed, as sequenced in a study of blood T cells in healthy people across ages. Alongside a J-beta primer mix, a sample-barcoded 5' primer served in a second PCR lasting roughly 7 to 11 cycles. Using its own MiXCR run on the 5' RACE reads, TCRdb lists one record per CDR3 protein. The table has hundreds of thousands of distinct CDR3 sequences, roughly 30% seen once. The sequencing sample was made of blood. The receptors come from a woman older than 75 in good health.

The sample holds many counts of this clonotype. This CDR3 reads CASSLAGLAGGYNEQFF. As DNA, the CDR3 is TGCGCCAGCAGCTTGGCCGGGCTAGCGGGGGGTTACAATGAGCAGTTCTTC. The chain links TRBV5-1 to TRBJ2-1, with TRBD2 identical over 11 bases. This CDR3 is built from 17 residues. Trimming cost V 0 bases and J 4 bases; bases outside gene matches: 6. Germline V lookup: CDR1 SGHRS, CDR2 YFSETQ.

CDR3 nucleotides: TGCAGTGCTAGACCGGTAGCGGGGAATTACAATGAGCAGTTCTTC. It codes for CSARPVAGNYNEQFF. The V call is TRBV20-1, the J call TRBJ2-1; 8 bases fit TRBD2. This CDR3 has 15 amino acids. J lost 4 bases, V lost 2 bases, and 7 bases had no gene match. Germline CDR1 is DFQATT and CDR2 is SNEGSKA (reference sequence).

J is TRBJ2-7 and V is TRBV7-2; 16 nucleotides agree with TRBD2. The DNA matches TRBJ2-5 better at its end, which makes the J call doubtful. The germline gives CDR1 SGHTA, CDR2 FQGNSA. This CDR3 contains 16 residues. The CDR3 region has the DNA TGTGCCAGCACCCTAGGGACTAGCGGGGGGGCGGAGACCCAGTACTTC. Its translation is CASTLGTSGGAETQYF.

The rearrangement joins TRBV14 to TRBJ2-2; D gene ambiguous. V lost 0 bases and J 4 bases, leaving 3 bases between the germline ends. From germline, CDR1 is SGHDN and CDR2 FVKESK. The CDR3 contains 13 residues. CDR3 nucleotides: TGTGCCAGCAGCCAAGATATCACCGGGGAGCTGTTTTTT. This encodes CASSQDITGELFF.

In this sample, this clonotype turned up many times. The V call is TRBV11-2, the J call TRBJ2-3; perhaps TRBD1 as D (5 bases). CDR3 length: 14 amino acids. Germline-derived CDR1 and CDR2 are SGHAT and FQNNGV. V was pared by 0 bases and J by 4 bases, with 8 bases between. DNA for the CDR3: TGTGCCAGCAGCTTAGACAGGGTGGCAGATACGCAGTATTTT. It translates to CASSLDRVADTQYF.

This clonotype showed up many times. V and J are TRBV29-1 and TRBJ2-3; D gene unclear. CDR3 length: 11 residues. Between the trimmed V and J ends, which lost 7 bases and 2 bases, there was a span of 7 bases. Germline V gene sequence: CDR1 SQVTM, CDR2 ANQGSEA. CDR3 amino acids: CSASFTDTQYF. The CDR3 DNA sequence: TGCAGCGCCTCATTCACAGATACGCAGTATTTT.

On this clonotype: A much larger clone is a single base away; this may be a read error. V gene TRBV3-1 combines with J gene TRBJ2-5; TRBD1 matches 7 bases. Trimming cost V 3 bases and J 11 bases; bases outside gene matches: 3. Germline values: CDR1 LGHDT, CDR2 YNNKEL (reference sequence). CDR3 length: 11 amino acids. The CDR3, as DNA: TGTGCCAGCAGCCACCGACAGGGACAGTACTTC. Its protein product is CASSHRQGQYF.

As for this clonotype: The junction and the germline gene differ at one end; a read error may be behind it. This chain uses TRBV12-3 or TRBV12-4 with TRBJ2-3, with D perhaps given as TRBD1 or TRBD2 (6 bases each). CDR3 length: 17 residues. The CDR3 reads CTSSATVGGLCTDTQYF. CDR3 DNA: TGTACCAGCAGCGCAACGGTCGGGGGCCTGTGCACAGATACGCAGTATTTT.